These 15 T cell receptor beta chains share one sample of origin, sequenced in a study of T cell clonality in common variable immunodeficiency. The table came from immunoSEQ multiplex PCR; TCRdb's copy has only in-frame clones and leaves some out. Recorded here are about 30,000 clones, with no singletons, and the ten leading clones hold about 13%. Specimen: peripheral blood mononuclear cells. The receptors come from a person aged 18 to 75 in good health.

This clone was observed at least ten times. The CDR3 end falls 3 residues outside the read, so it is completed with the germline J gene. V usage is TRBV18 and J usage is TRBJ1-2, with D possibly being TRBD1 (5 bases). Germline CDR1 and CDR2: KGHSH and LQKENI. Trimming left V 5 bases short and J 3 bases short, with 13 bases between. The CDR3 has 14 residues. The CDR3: CASSEQGSDYGYTF. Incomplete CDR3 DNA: TGTGCCAGCTCAGAGCAGGGATCAGACTATGGC.

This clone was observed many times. The sequenced CDR3 bases are TGTGCCAGCAGCTTGGGGTCACAGGGTGCACCC. It encodes CASSLGSQGAP. The entire CDR3 protein reads CASSLGSQGAPLHF. The J gene is TRBJ1-6, the V gene TRBV7-3, with D perhaps matching TRBD1 (6 bases). The read is 3 residues too short to cover the CDR3 end, so that end is filled in from the germline J gene. The length of the CDR3 is 14 residues. The germline V gene encodes CDR1 SGHTA and CDR2 FQGTGA. V was pared by 3 bases and J by 11 bases, with 14 bases between.

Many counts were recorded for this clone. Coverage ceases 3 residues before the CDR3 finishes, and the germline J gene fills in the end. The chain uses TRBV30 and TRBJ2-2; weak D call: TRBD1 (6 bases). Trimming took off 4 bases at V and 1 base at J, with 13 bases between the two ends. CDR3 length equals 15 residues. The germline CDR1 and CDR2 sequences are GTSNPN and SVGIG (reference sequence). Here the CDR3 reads CAWTTGQLNTGELFF. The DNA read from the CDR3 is TGTGCCTGGACGACCGGACAGTTGAACACCGGGGAG. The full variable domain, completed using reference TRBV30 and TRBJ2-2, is SQTIHQWPATLVQPVGSPLSLECTVEGTSNPNLYWYRQAAGRGLQLLFYSVGIGQISSEVPQNLSASRPQDRQFILSSKKLLLSDSGFYLCAWTTGQLNTGELFFGEGSRLTVL.

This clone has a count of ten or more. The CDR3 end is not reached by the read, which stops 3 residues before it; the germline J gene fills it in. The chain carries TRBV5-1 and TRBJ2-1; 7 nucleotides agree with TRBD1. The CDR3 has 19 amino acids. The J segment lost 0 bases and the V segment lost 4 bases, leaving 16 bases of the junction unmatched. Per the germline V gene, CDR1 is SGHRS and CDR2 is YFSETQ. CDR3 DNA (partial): TGCGCCAGCAGCCACCTCCGGGACAGTTACTTTAGCTCCTACAATGAG. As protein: CASSHLRDSYFSSYNE. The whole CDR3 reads CASSHLRDSYFSSYNEQFF.

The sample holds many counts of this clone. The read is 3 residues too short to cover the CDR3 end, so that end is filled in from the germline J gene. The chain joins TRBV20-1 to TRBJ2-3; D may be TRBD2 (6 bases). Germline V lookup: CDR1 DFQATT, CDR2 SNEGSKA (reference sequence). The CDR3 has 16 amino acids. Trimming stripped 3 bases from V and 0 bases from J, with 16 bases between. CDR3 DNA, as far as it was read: TGCAGTGCTAGGGTGGCGGGGTTGACTAGCACAGATACG. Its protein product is CSARVAGLTSTDT. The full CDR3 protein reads CSARVAGLTSTDTQYF.

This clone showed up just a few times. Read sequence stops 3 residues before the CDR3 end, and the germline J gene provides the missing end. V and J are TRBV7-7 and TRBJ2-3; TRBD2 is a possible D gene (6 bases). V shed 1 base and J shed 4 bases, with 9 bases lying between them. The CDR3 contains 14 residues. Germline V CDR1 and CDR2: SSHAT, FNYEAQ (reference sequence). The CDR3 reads CASSLEWGADTQYF. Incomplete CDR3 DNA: TGTGCCAGCAGCTTAGAATGGGGGGCAGATACG.

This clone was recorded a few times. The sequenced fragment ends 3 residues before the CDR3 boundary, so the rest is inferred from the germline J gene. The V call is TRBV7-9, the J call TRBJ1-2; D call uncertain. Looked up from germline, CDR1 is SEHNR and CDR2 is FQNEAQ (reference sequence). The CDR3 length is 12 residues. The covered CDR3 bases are TGTGCCAGCAGCTTAGACAGCTACGAC. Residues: CASSLDSYD. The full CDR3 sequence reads CASSLDSYDYTF. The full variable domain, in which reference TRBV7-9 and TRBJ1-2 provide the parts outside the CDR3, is DTGVSQNPRHKITKRGQNVTFRCDPISEHNRLYWYRQTLGQGPEFLTYFQNEAQLEKSRLLSDRFSAERPKGSFSTLEIQRTEQGDSAMYLCASSLDSYDYTFGSGTRLTVV.

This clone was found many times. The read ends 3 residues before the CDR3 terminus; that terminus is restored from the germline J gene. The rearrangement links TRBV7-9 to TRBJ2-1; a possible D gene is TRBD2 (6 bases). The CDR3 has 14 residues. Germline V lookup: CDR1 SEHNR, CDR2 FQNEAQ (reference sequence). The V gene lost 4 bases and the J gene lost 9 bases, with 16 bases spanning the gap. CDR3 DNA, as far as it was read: TGTGCCAGCAGCTGGACGGGGAGGACGGGTGAG. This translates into CASSWTGRTGE. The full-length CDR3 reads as CASSWTGRTGEQFF.

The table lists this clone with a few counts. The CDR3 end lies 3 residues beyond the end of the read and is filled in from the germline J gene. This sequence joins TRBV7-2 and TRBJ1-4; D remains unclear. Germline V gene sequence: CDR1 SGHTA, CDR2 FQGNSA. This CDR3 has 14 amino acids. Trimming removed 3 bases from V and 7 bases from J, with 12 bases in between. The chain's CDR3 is CASSFLQNPEKLFF. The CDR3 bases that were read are TGTGCCAGCAGCTTTTTACAGAACCCTGAAAAA.

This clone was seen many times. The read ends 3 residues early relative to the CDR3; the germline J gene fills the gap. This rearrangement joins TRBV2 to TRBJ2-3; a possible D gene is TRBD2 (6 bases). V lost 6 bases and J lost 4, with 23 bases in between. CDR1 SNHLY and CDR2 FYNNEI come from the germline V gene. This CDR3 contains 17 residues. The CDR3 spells CASRGDSELAMPDTQYF. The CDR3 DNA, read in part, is TGTGCCAGCAGGGGCGACTCGGAGCTAGCGATGCCAGATACG.

The CDR3 protein is CASSLGRGQAYDYTF. The DNA read from the CDR3 is TGTGCCAGCAGCTTAGGAAGGGGACAGGCCTACGAC. The gene calls are TRBV7-2 and TRBJ1-2, with TRBD1 matching 8 bases. The DNA ends 3 residues before the CDR3 does, and the rest of the CDR3 is filled in from the germline J gene. Germline assignment: CDR1 SGHTA and CDR2 FQGNSA. The CDR3 sequence is 15 residues long.

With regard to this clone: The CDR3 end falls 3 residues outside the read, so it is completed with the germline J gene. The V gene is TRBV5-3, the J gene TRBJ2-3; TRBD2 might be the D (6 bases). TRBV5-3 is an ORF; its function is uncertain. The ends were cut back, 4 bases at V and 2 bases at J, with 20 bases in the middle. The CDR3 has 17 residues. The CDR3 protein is CARSPEVIAESTDTQYF. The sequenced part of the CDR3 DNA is TGTGCCAGAAGCCCCGAGGTGATAGCGGAGTCCACAGATACG.

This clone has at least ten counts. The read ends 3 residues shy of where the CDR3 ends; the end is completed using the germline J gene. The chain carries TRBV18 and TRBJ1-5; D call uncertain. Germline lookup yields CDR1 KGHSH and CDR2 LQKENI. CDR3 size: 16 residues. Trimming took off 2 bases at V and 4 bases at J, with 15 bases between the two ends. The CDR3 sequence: CASSPIEPQVNQPQHF. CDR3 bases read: TGTGCCAGCTCACCAATCGAACCCCAGGTGAATCAGCCC.

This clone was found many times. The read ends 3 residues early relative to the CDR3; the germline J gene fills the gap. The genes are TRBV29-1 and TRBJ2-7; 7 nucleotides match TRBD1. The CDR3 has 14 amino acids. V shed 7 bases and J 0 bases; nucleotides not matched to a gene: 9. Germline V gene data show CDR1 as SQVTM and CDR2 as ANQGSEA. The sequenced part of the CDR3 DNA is TGCAGCGCGATGACAGGGATAAGCTCCTACGAG. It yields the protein CSAMTGISSYE. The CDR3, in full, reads CSAMTGISSYEQYF.

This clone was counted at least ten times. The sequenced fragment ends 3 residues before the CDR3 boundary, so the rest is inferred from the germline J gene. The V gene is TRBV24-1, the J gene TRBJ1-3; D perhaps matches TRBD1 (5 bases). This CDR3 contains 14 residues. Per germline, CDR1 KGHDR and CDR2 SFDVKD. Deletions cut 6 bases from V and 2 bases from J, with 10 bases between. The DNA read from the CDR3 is TGTGCCACCAGTCCCAGGGTGCCTGGAAACACC. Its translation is CATSPRVPGNT. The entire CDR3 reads CATSPRVPGNTIYF.